These T cell receptor beta chains were read from a single sample in a study of blood T cells in healthy people across ages. MiXCR, applied by TCRdb to the 5' RACE reads, yields one record per CDR3 protein. The table has over 1,300,000 distinct CDR3 sequences, roughly 60% seen once. Sequenced sample: blood. The receptors originated from a man younger than 30 in good health. Both conserved end residues are part of each CDR3. A D gene is named only where the DNA matches it firmly. Size values are once, few and many counts, or a class for expanded clones, and some rows have none.

clone size	V gene	D gene	J gene	CDR3 DNA	CDR3 protein
-	TRBV4-3	TRBD1	TRBJ2-1	TGCGCCAGCAGCCAAGATGGGGTCAGGACAGGGGAGTACAATGAGCAGTTCTTC	CASSQDGVRTGEYNEQFF
few	TRBV27	TRBD1	TRBJ2-7	TGTGCCAGCAGTTCCGCCCTAGGGGGCATCTCCTACAATGAGCAGTACTTC	CASSSALGGISYNEQYF
-	TRBV6-4	-	TRBJ1-2	TGTGCCAGCAGTGACTCGATTCTAAGTACAGCCATAAATGGCTACACCTTC	CASSDSILSTAINGYTF
-	TRBV14	TRBD1	TRBJ2-1	TGTGCCAGCAGCCCTTACCTCAACGACAGGGGACGTAACAATGAGCAGTTCTTC	CASSPYLNDRGRNNEQFF
-	TRBV20-1	TRBD1	TRBJ2-7	TGCAGTGCTCGGATCAGGGGGCGCGAATACGAGCAGTACTTC	CSARIRGREYEQYF
-	TRBV30	-	TRBJ1-6	TGTGCCTGGAGTCGGGAGAGAAGAAGCTCCTATAATTCACCCCTCCACTTT	CAWSRERRSSYNSPLHF
-	TRBV20-1	-	TRBJ2-4	TGCAGTGCTAGCCATGGAGGGGCGAGGAACATTCAGTACTTC	CSASHGGARNIQYF
-	TRBV5-1	-	TRBJ1-1	TGCGCCAGCAGCTTGATGTGGGGCAGCACTGAAGCTTTCTTT	CASSLMWGSTEAFF
few	TRBV5-1	TRBD1	TRBJ2-7	TGCGCCAGCAGCTTGACAGGGGGCTTACAGAGCGAGCAGTACTTC	CASSLTGGLQSEQYF
once	TRBV7-2	TRBD1	TRBJ2-7	TGTGCCAGCAGCCGAGGGACAGGGGACGAGCAGTACTTC	CASSRGTGDEQYF
few	TRBV20-1	-	TRBJ1-1	TGCAGTGTCTCATTTGGGGCTAGGAACACTGAAGCTTTCTTT	CSVSFGARNTEAFF
-	TRBV3-1	TRBD2	TRBJ2-1	TGTGCCAGCAGCATCAGTAGCGGGGTCAAGGAGCAGTTCTTC	CASSISSGVKEQFF
few	TRBV29-1	-	TRBJ2-1	TGCAGCGTTGAGGAGGAAAACTACAATGAGCAGTTCTTC	CSVEEENYNEQFF
-	TRBV4-1	-	TRBJ1-2	TGCGCCAGCAGCCTCCGCCAAGGGGGATCTAACTATGGCTACACCTTC	CASSLRQGGSNYGYTF
-	TRBV11-2	-	TRBJ1-1	TGTGCCAGCAGCCGCAGACAGGATGAAGCTTTCTTT	CASSRRQDEAFF
-	TRBV29-1	TRBD1	TRBJ2-7	TGCGGCGTCCCCGGGACAGGGTACCACGAGCAGTACTTC	CGVPGTGYHEQYF
-	TRBV20-1	TRBD1	TRBJ1-2	TGCAGTGCTAGAGGCCTCCAGGGGGAGGTGATAGCTAACTATGGCTACACCTTC	CSARGLQGEVIANYGYTF
-	TRBV5-1	-	TRBJ2-7	TGCGCCAGCAGCCAATTCCCGACAGGAACCTACGAGCAGTACTTC	CASSQFPTGTYEQYF
-	TRBV20-1	TRBD1	TRBJ1-6	TGCAGTGCTTTCGGACAGGGCAGGTCCTATAATTCACCCCTCCACTTT	CSAFGQGRSYNSPLHF
-	TRBV4-1	-	TRBJ1-4	TGCGCCAGCAGCCCCCCGACATCCGGCCCTAATGAAAAACTGTTTTTT	CASSPPTSGPNEKLFF
-	TRBV7-9	TRBD1	TRBJ2-7	TGTGCCAGCCGTTCCGAGACAGGGTTCTACGAGCAGTACTTC	CASRSETGFYEQYF
-	TRBV4-1	TRBD2	TRBJ2-1	TGCGCCAGCAGCCCGACTAGCAGGCGGAATGAGCAGTTCTTC	CASSPTSRRNEQFF
-	TRBV29-1	-	TRBJ1-1	TGCAGCGTAGTAGACGGCATGAACACTGAAGCTTTCTTT	CSVVDGMNTEAFF
few	TRBV4-2	TRBD1	TRBJ2-1	TGTGCCAGCAGCCCAGAGCAGGGGGACAATGAGCAGTTCTTC	CASSPEQGDNEQFF
-	TRBV29-1	-	TRBJ2-7	TGCAGCACCACCGGGACAATCCACTACGAGCAGTACTTC	CSTTGTIHYEQYF
-	TRBV4-1	TRBD1	TRBJ1-2	TGCGCCAGCAGCCCCAGCCGGACAGGGGACTATGGCTACACCTTC	CASSPSRTGDYGYTF
few	TRBV20-1	-	TRBJ1-2	TGCAGTTTACTACGACGAGCGGGGAGCGACTATGGCTACACCTTC	CSLLRRAGSDYGYTF
-	TRBV3-1	-	TRBJ1-4	TGTGCCAGCAGCCTAGCGGGCAGAGACAATGAAAAACTGTTTTTT	CASSLAGRDNEKLFF
-	TRBV25-1	-	TRBJ1-1	TGTGCCAGCAGTGAACAGGTGGCCACTGAAGCTTTCTTT	CASSEQVATEAFF